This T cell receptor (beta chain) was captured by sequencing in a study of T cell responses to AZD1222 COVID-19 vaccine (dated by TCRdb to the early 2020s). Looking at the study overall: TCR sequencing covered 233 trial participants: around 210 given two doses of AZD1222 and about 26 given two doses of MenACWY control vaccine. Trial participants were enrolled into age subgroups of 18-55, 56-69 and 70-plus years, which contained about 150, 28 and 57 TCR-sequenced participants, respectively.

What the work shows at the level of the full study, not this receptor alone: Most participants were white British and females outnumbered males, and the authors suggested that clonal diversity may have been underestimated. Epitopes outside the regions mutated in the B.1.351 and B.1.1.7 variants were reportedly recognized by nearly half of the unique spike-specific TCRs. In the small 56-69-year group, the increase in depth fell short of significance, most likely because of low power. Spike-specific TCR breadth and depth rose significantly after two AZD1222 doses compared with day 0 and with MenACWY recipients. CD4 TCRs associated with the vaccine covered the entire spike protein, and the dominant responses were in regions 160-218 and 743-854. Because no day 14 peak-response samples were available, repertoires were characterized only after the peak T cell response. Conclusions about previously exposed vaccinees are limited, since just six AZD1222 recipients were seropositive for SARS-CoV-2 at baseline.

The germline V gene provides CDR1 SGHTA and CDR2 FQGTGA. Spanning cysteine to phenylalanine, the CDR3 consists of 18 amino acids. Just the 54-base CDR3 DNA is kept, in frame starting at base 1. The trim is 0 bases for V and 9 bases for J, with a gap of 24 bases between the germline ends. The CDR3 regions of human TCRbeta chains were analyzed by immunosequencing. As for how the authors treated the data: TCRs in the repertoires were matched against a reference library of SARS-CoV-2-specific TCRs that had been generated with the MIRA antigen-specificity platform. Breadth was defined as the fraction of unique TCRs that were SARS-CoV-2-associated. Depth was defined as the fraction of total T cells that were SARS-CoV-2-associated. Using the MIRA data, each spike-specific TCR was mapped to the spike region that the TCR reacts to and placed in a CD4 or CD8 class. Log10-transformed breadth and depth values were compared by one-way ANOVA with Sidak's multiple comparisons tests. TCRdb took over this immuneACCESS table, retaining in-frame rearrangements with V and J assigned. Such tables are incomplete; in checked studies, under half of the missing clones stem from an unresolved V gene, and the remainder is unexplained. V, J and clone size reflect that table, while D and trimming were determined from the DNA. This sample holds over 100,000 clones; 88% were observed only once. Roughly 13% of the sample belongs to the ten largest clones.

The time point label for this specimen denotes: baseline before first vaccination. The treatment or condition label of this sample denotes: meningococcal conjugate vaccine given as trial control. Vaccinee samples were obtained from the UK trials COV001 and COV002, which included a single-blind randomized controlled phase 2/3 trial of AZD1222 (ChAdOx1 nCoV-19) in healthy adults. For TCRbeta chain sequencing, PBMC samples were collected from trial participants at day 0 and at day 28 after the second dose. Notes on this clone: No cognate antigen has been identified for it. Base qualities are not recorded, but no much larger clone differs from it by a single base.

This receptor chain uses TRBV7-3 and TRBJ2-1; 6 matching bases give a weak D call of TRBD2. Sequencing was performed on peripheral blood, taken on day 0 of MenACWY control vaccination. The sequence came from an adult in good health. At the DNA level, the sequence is TGTGCCAGCAGCTTAACAAGGGGAGGATTCCGGCCCGGGGGTGAGCAGTTCTTC. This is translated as CASSLTRGGFRPGGEQFF.